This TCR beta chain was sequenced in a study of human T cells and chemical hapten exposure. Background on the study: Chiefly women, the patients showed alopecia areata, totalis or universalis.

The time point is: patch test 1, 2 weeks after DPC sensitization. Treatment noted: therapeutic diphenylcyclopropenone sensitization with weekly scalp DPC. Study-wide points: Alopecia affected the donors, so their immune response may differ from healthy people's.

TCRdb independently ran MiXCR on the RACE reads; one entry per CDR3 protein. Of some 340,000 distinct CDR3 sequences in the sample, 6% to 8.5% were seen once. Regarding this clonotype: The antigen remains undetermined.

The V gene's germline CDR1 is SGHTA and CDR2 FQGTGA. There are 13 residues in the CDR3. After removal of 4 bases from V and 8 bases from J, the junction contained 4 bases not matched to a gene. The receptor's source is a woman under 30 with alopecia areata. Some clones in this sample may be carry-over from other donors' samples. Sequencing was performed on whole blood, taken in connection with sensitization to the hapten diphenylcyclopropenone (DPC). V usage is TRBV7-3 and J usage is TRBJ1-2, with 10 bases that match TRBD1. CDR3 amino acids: CASSSDRGRGYTF. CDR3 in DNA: TGTGCCAGCAGCTCCGACAGGGGGCGAGGCTACACCTTC. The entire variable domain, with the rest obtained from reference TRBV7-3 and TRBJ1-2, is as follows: GAGVSQTPSNKVTEKGKYVELRCDPISGHTALYWYRQSLGQGPEFLIYFQGTGAADDSGLPNDRFFAVRPEGSVSTLKIQRTERGDSAVYLCASSSDRGRGYTFGSGTRLTVV.